The entry that follows covers one T cell receptor beta chain sequence. Its antigen is still unknown. Treatment noted: approximately 11-day PBMC culture with coronavirus spike peptide pools or control peptides (ViraFEST assay). The CDR3 length is 11 residues. CDR1 is MNHEY and CDR2 is SVGEGT in the germline V gene. The V and J ends lost 5 bases and 14 bases respectively, with 14 bases between them. This entry belongs to a study of vaccination and CD4 T cells after COVID-19. For the study at large: A median of approximately 100 days (range 35 to 161) separated diagnosis from post-COVID sampling.

Oncomine TCR Beta short-read sequencing was applied to DNA from cultured CD4+ T cells. Genomic DNA was isolated from cultured CD4+ T cells. TCRdb re-derived calls from the PCR reads in MiXCR, one entry per CDR3 protein. The table records about 29,000 distinct CDR3 sequences, under 75% of them present only once. The clonotype comes from a human donor who received a COVID-19 vaccine. The V gene is TRBV6-2 or TRBV6-3, the J gene TRBJ2-3, with a weak D call TRBD1 (5 bases). The source was CD4+ T cells from blood, cultured in vitro, collected after SARS-CoV-2 vaccination. Written as DNA, the CDR3 is TGTGCCAGCAGTCCTCGACTGGGGCTGTATTTT. Encoded protein: CASSPRLGLYF.